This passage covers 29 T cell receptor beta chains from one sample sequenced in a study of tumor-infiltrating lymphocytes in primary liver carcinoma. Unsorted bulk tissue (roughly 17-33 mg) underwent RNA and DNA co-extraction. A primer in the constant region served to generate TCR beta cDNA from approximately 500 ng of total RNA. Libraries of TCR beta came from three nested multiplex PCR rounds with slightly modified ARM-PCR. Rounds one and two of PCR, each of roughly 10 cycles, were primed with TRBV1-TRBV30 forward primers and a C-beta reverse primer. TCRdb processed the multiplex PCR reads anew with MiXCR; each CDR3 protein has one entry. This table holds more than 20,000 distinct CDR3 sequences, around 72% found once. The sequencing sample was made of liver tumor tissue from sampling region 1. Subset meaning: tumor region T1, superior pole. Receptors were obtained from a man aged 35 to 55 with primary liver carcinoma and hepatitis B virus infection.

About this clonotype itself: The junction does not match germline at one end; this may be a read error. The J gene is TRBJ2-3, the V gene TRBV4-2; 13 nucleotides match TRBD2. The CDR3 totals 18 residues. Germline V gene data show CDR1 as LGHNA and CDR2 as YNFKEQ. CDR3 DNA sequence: TGTGCCAGTAGCCAACAAGGACTAGCGGGAGATTCCACAGATACGCAGTATTTT. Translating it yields CASSQQGLAGDSTDTQYF.

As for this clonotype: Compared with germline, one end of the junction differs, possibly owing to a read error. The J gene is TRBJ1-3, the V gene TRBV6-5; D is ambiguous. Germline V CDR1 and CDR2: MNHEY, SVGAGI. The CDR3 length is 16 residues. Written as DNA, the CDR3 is TGTGCCAGCAGTTACTCCCGCCCGAGCTCCGGTAACAGCATATATTTT. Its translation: CASSYSRPSSGNSIYF.

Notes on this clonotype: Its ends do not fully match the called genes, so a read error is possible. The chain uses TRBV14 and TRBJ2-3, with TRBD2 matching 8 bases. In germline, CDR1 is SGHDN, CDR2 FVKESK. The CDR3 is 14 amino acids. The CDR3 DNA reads TGTGTCAGCAGCCCCGTTCTCGGGGGGGCCGAGCAGTATTTT. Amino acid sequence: CVSSPVLGGAEQYF.

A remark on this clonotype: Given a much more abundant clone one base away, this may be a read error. The CDR3 sequence: CAISDRTGTDTQYF. In DNA form, the CDR3 reads TGTGCCATCAGTGACAGGACTGGCACAGATACGCAGTATTTT. The chain carries TRBV10-3 and TRBJ2-3; possible D gene TRBD2, 5 bases. V lost 3 bases to trimming and J lost 1 base, with 8 bases between them. CDR3 length: 14 residues. CDR1 and CDR2 (germline): ENHRY, SYGVKD.

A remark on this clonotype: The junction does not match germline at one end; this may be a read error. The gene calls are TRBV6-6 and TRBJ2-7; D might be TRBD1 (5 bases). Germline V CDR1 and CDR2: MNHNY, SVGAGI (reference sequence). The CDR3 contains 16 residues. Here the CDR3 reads CAGSYLRRGVTYEQYF. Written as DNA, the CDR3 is TGTGCCGGCAGTTACCTACGAAGGGGCGTTACCTACGAGCAGTACTTC.

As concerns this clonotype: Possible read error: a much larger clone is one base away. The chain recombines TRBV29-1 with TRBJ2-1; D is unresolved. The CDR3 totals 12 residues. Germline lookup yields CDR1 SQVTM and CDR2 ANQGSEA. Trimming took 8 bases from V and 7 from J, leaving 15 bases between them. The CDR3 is CSTEYLGNEQFF. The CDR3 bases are TGCAGCACTGAATATCTGGGGAATGAGCAGTTCTTC.

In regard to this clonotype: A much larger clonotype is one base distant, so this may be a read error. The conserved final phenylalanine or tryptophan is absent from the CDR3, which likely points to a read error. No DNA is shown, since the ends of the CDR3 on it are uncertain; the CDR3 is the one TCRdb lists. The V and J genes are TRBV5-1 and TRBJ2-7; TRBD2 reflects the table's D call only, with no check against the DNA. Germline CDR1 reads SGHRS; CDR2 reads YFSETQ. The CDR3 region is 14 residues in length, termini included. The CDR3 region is CASSVGRGHYELYL.

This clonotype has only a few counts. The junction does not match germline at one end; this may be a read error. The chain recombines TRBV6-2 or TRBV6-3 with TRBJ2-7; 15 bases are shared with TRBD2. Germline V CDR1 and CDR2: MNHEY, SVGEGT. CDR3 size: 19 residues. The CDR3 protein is CASSYSKWTSGRAPNERYF. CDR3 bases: TGTGCCAGCAGTTACTCGAAGTGGACTAGCGGGAGGGCCCCCAACGAGCGGTACTTC.

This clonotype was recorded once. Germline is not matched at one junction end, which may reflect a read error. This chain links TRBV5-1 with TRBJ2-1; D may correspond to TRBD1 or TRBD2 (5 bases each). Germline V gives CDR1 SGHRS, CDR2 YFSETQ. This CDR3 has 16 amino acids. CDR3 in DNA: TGCGCCAGCAACTTAGGTGGGACGAACTCCTACAATAAGCAGTTCTTC. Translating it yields CASNLGGTNSYNKQFF.

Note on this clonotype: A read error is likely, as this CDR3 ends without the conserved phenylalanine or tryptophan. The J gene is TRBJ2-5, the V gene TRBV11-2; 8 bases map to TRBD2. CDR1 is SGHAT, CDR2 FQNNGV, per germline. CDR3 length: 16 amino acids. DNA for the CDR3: TGTATCAGTAGCCAAACTCCTGGCGGGGGGAAAGAGACCCAGTACCTC. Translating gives CISSQTPGGGKETQYL.

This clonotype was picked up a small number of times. The CDR3 loop reads CNWSVRDHKQYF. The CDR3, as DNA: TGTAACTGGAGCGTCAGGGACCACAAGCAGTACTTC. V is TRBV30 and J is TRBJ2-7; perhaps D is TRBD1 or TRBD2 (5 bases each). CDR3 length: 12 amino acids. CDR1 is GTSNPN, CDR2 SVGIG, per germline (reference sequence).

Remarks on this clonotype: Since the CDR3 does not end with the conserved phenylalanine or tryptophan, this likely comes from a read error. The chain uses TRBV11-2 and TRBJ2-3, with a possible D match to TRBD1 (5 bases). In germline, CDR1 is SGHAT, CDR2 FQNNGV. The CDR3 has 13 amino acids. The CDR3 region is CACSLISTGTQYY. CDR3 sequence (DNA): TGTGCCTGCAGCTTGATTAGCACAGGTACGCAGTATTAT.

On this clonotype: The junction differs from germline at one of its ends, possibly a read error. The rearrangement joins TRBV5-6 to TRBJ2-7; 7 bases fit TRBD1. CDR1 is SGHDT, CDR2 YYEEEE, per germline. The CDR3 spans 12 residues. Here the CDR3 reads CGSSLRGHKQYF. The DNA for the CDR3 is TGTGGCAGCAGCTTGAGGGGGCACAAGCAGTACTTC.

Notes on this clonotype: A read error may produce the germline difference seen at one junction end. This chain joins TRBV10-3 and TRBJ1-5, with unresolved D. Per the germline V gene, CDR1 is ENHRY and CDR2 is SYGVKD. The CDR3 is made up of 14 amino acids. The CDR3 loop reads CAVSECEGDQPQHF. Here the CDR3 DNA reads TGTGCCGTCAGTGAGTGTGAAGGCGATCAGCCCCAGCATTTT.

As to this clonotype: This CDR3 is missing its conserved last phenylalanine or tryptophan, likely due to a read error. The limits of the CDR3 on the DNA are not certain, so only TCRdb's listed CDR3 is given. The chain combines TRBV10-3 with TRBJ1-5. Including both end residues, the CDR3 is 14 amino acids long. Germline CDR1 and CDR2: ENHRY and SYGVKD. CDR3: CAISEYEGDQPRHL.

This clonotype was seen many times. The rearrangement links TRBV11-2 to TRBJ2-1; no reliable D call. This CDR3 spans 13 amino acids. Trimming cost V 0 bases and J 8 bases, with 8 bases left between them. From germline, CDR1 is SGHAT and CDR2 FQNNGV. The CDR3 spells CASSLDPVYEQFF. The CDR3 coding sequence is TGTGCCAGCAGCTTAGACCCGGTCTATGAGCAGTTCTTC. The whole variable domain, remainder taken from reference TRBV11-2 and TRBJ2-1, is EAGVAQSPRYKIIEKRQSVAFWCNPISGHATLYWYQQILGQGPKLLIQFQNNGVVDDSQLPKDRFSAERLKGVDSTLKIQPAKLEDSAVYLCASSLDPVYEQFFGPGTRLTVL.

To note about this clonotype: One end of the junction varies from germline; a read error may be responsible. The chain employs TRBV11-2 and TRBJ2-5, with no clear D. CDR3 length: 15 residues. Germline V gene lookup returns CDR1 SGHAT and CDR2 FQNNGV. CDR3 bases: TGTACCAGCAGCTTAGTGGGCGGCAATGTGGAGACCCAGTACTTC. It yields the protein CTSSLVGGNVETQYF.

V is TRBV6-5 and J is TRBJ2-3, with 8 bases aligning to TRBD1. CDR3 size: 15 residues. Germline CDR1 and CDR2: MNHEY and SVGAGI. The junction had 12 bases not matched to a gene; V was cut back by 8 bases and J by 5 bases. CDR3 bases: TGTGCCAGCTATTACGGGCAGGGGGCGGGAGATACGCAGTATTTT. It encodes CASYYGQGAGDTQYF.

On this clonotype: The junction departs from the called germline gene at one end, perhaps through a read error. The CDR3 sequence: CASRPNRGANTVEPFF. CDR3 in DNA: TGTGCCAGCAGACCGAACAGGGGCGCGAACACCGTGGAGCCGTTTTTT. The chain joins TRBV11-2 to TRBJ2-2; 7 bases fit TRBD1. The CDR3 spans 16 residues. Germline CDR1 and CDR2: SGHAT and FQNNGV.

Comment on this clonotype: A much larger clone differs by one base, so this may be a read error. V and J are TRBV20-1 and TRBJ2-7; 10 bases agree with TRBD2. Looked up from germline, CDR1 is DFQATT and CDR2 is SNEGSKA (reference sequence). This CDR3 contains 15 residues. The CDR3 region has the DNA TGCAGTGTTAGAGATAGGGCTAGCGGGAGCTACGAGCAGTACTTC. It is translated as CSVRDRASGSYEQYF.

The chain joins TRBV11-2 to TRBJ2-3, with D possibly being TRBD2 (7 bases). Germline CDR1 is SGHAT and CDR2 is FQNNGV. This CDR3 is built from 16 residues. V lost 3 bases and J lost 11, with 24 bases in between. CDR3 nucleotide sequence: TGTGCCAGCAGCTTGGGGGGGGCCACGGGCACACATATGCAGTATTTT. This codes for CASSLGGATGTHMQYF.

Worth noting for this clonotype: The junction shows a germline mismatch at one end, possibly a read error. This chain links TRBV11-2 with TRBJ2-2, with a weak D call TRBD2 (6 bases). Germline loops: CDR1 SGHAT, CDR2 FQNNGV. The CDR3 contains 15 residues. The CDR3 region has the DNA TGTGCCAGCAGCTTTGCGGGACCGAGCACCGGGGAGCCGTTTTTT. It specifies CASSFAGPSTGEPFF.

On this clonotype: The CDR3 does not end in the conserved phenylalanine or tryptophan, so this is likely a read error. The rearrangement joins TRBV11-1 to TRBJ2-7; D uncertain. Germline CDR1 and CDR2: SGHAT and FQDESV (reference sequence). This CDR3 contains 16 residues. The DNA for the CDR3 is TGTGCCAGCAGCTCGAGAGGCTCTTTCAGCCTCTACGAACAGTACCTC. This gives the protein CASSSRGSFSLYEQYL.

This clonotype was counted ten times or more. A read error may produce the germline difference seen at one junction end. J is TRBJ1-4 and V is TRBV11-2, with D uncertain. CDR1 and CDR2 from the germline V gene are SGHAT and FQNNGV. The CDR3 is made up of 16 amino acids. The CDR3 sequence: CDSSKTPGGANEKPFF. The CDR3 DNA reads TGTGACAGCAGCAAGACTCCAGGAGGAGCAAATGAAAAACCGTTTTTT. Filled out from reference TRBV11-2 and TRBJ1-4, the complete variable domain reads EAGVAQSPRYKIIEKRQSVAFWCNPISGHATLYWYQQILGQGPKLLIQFQNNGVVDDSQLPKDRFSAERLKGVDSTLKIQPAKLEDSAVYLCDSSKTPGGANEKPFFGSGTQLSVL.

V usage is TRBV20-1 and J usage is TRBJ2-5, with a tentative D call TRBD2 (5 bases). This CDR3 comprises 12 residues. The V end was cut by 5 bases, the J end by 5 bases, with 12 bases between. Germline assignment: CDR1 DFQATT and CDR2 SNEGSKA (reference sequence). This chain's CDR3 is CSAQREQETQYF. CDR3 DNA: TGCAGTGCTCAGAGGGAGCAGGAGACCCAGTACTTC.

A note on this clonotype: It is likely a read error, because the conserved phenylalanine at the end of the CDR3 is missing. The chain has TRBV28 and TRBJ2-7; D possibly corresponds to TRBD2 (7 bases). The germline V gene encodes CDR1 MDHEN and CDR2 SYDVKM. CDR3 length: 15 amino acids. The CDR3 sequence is CASSLGGHVSYEQYL. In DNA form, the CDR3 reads TGCGCCAGCAGTTTGGGGGGGCATGTTTCCTACGAGCAGTACTTA.

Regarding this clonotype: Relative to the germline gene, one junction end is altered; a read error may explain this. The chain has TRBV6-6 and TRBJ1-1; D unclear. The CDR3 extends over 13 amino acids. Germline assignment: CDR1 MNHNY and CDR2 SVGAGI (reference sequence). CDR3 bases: TGTGCCAGCAGTCCCATGGCGAACAATGAAGCTTTCTTT. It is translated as CASSPMANNEAFF.

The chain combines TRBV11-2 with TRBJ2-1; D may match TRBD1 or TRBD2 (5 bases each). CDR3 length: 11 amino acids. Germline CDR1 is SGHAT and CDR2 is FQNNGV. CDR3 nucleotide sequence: TGTTCCCTCGGGGCTTACGATGAGCAGTTCTTC. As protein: CSLGAYDEQFF.

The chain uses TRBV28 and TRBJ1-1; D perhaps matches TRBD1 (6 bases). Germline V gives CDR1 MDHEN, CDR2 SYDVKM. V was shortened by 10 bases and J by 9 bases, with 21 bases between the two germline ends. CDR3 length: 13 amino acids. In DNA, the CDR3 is TGTGCCACCCTGAACAGGGCAAAGACTCAAGCTTTCTTT. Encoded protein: CATLNRAKTQAFF.